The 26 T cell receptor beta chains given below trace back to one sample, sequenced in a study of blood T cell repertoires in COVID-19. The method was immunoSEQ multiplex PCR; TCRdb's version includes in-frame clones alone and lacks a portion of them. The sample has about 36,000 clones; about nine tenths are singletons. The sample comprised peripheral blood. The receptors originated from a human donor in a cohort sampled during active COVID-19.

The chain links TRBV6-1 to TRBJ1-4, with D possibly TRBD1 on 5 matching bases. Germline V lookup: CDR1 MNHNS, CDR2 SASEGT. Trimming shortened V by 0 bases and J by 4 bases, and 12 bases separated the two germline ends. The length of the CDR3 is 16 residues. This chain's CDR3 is CASSEAIGQGNEKLFF. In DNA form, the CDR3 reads TGTGCCAGCAGTGAAGCGATAGGTCAGGGTAATGAAAAACTGTTTTTT.

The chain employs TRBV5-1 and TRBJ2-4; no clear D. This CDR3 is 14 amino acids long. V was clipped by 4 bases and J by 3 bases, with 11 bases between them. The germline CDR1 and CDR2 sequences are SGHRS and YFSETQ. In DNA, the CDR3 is TGCGCCAGCAGCACCGACGGGTTCAAAAACATTCAGTACTTC. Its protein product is CASSTDGFKNIQYF.

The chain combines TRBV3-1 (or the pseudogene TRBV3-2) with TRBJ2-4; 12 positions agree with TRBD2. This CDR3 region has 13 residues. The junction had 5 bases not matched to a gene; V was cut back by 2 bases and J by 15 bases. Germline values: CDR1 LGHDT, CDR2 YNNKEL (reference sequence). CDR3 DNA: TGTGCCAGCAGCCAAAGTTTGACTAGCGGGAGGTACTTC. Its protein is CASSQSLTSGRYF.

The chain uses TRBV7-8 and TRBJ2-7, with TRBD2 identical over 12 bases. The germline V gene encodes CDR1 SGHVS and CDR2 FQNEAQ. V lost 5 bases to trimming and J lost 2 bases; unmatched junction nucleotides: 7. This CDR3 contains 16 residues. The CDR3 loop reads CASSGQLAGGTYEQYF. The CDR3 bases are TGTGCCAGCAGCGGGCAACTAGCGGGAGGAACCTACGAGCAGTACTTC. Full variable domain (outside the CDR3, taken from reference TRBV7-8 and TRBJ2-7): GAGVSQSPRYKVAKRGQDVALRCDPISGHVSLFWYQQALGQGPEFLTYFQNEAQLDKSGLPSDRFFAERPEGSVSTLKIQRTQQEDSAVYLCASSGQLAGGTYEQYFGPGTRLTVT.

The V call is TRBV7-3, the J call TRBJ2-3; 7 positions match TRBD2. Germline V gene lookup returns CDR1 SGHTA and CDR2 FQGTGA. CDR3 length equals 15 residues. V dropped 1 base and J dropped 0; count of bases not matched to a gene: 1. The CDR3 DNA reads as TGTGCCAGCAGCTTAAATAGCGGGAGCACAGATACGCAGTATTTT. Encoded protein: CASSLNSGSTDTQYF.

Here the CDR3 reads CASSLVNSGSMETQYF. CDR3 sequence (DNA): TGTGCCAGCAGTTTAGTAAACAGCGGGAGTATGGAGACCCAGTACTTC. The chain employs TRBV28 and TRBJ2-5, with TRBD2 identical over 8 bases. The CDR3 is made up of 16 amino acids. Germline-derived CDR1 and CDR2 are MDHEN and SYDVKM. V shed 2 bases and J 5 bases; nucleotides not matched to a gene: 10. Full variable domain (missing parts from reference TRBV28 and TRBJ2-5): DVKVTQSSRYLVKRTGEKVFLECVQDMDHENMFWYRQDPGLGLRLIYFSYDVKMKEKGDIPEGYSVSREKKERFSLILESASTNQTSMYLCASSLVNSGSMETQYFGPGTRLLVL.

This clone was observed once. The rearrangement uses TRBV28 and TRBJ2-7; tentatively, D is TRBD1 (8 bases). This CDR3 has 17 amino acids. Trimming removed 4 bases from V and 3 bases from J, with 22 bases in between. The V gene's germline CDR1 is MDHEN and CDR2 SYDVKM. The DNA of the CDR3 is TGTGCCAGCAGTTACCCACCAGGGGGCCGCGGGGGCTACGAGCAGTACTTC. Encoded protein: CASSYPPGGRGGYEQYF.

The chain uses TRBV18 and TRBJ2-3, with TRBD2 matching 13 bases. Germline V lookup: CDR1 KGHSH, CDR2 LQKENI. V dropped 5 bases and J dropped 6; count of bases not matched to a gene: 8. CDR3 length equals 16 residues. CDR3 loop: CASSSGLAGAGDTQYF. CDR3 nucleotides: TGTGCCAGCTCATCCGGACTAGCGGGAGCGGGGGATACGCAGTATTTT.

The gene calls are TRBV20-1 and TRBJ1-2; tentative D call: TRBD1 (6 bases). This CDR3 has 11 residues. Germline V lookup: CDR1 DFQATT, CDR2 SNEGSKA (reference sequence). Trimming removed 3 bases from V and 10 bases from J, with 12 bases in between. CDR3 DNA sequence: TGCAGTGCTAGGGATACAGGGATCTACACCTTC. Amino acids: CSARDTGIYTF.

The CDR3 protein is CASSLDHEGWIYEQYF. The CDR3 DNA reads as TGTGCCAGCAGCTTAGACCACGAGGGTTGGATCTACGAGCAGTACTTC. The chain is built from TRBV7-2 and TRBJ2-7, with D perhaps matching TRBD2 (5 bases). V was clipped by 1 base and J by 3 bases, with 16 bases between them. This CDR3 contains 16 residues. CDR1 SGHTA and CDR2 FQGNSA come from the germline V gene.

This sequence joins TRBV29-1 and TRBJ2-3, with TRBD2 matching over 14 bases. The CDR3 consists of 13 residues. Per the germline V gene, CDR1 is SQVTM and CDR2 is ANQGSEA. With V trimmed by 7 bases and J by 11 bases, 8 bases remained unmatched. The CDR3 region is CSAGTSGREGQYF. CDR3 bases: TGCAGCGCCGGGACTAGCGGGAGAGAGGGGCAGTATTTT.

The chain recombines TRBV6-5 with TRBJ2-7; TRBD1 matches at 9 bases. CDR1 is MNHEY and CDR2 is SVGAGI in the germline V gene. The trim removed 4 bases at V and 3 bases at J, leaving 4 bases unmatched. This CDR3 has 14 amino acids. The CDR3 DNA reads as TGTGCCAGCAGTTTCCGGGACAGGGACTACGAGCAGTACTTC. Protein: CASSFRDRDYEQYF.

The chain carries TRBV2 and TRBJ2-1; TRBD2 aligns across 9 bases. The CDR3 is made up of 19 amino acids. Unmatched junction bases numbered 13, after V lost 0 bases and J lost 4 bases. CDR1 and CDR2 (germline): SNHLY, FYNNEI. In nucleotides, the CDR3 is TGTGCCAGCAGTGAAGCGTTCCGGGCGGGAGGGTCCATATACAATGAGCAGTTCTTC. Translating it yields CASSEAFRAGGSIYNEQFF. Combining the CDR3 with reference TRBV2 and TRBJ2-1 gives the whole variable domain EPEVTQTPSHQVTQMGQEVILRCVPISNHLYFYWYRQILGQKVEFLVSFYNNEISEKSEIFDDQFSVERPDGSNFTLKIRSTKLEDSAMYFCASSEAFRAGGSIYNEQFFGPGTRLTVL.

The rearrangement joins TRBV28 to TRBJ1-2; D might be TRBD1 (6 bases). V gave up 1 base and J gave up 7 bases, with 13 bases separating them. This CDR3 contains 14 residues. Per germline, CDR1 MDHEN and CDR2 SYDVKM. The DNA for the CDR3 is TGTGCCAGCAGTTTATATGGCAGGGGCGGTGGCTACACCTTC. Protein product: CASSLYGRGGGYTF.

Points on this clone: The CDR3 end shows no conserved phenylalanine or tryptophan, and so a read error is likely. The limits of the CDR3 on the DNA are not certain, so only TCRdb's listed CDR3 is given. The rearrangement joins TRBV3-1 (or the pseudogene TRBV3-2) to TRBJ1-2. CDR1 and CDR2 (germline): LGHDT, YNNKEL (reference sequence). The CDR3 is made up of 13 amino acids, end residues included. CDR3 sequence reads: CASSQVAGGVATT.

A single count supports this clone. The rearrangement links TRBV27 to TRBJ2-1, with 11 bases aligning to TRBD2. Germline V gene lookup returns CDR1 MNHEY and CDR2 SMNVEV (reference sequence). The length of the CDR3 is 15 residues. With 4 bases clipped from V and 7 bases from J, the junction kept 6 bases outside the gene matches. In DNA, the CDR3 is TGTGCCAGCAGTTATGGATGGACTAGCGGGAATGAGCAGTTCTTC. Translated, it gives CASSYGWTSGNEQFF.

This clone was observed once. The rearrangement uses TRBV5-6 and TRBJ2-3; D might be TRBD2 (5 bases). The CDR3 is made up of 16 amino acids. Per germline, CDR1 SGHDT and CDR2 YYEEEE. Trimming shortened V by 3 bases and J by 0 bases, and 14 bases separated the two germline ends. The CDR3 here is CASSWSGSPSTDTQYF. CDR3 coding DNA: TGTGCCAGCAGCTGGTCTGGGAGCCCTAGCACAGATACGCAGTATTTT.

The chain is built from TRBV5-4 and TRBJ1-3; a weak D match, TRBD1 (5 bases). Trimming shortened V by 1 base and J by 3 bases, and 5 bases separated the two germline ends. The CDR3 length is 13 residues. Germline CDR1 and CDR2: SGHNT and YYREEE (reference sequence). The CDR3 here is CASSLRGGNTIYF. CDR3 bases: TGTGCCAGCAGCTTGAGGGGTGGAAACACCATATATTTT. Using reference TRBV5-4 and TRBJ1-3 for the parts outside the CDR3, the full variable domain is ETGVTQSPTHLIKTRGQQVTLRCSSQSGHNTVSWYQQALGQGPQFIFQYYREEENGRGNFPPRFSGLQFPNYSSELNVNALELDDSALYLCASSLRGGNTIYFGEGSWLTVV.

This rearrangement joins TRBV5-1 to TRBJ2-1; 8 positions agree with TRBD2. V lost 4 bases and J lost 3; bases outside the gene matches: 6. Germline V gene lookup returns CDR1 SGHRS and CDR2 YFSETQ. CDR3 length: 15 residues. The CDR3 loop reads CASSPSGGDYNEQFF. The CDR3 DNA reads TGCGCCAGCAGCCCCAGCGGGGGAGACTACAATGAGCAGTTCTTC.

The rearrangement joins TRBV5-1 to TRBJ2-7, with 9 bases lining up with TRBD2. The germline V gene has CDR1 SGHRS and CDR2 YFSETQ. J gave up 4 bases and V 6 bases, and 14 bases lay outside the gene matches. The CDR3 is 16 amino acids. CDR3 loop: CASTNYWGGRVYEQYF. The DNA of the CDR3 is TGCGCCAGCACGAATTACTGGGGCGGGAGGGTGTACGAGCAGTACTTC.

This CDR3 reads CSVDSGDRSGNTIYF. CDR3 nucleotides: TGCAGCGTTGATTCGGGGGACAGGTCTGGAAACACCATATATTTT. This sequence joins TRBV29-1 and TRBJ1-3; 8 nucleotides align to TRBD1. Germline assignment: CDR1 SQVTM and CDR2 ANQGSEA. The J segment lost 1 base and the V segment lost 3 bases, leaving 5 bases of the junction unmatched. The CDR3 spans 15 residues.

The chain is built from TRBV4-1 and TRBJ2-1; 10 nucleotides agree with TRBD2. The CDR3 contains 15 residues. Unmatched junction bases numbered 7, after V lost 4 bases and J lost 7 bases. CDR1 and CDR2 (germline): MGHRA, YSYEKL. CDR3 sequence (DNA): TGCGCCAGCAGCCTCCGGGGACTAGCGCTTAATGAGCAGTTCTTC. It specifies CASSLRGLALNEQFF.

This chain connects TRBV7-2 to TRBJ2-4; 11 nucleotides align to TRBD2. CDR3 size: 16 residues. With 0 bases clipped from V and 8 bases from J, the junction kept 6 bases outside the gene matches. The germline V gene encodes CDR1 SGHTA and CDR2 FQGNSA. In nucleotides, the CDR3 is TGTGCCAGCAGCTTAGCCCCTAGCGGGGGGCGGGACATTCAGTACTTC. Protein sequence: CASSLAPSGGRDIQYF. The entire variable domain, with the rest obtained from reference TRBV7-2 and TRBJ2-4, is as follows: GAGVSQSPSNKVTEKGKDVELRCDPISGHTALYWYRQSLGQGLEFLIYFQGNSAPDKSGLPSDRFSAERTGGSVSTLTIQRTQQEDSAVYLCASSLAPSGGRDIQYFGAGTRLSVL.

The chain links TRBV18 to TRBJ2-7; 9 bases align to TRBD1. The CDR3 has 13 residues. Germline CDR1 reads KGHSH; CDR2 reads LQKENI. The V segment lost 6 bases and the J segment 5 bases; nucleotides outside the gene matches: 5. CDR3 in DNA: TGTGCCAGCTCCGCGGGACAGGGCGACGAGCAGTACTTC. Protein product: CASSAGQGDEQYF. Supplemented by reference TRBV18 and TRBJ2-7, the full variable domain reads NAGVMQNPRHLVRRRGQEARLRCSPMKGHSHVYWYRQLPEEGLKFMVYLQKENIIDESGMPKERFSAEFPKEGPSILRIQQVVRGDSAAYFCASSAGQGDEQYFGPGTRLTVT.

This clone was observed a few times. This chain's CDR3 is CASSQVTGEVGNTIYF. The CDR3 DNA reads as TGCGCCAGCAGCCAAGTGACAGGGGAAGTTGGAAACACCATATATTTT. This chain uses TRBV4-1 with TRBJ1-3; TRBD1 aligns across 8 bases. With 1 base clipped from V and 3 bases from J, the junction kept 5 bases outside the gene matches. Germline V gene data show CDR1 as MGHRA and CDR2 as YSYEKL. CDR3 length: 16 amino acids.

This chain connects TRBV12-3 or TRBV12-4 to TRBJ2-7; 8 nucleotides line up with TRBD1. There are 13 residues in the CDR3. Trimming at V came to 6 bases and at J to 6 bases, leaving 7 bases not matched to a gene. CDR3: CASRGTGLVEQYF. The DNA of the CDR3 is TGTGCCAGCAGAGGGACAGGTCTAGTCGAGCAGTACTTC.